This T cell receptor beta chain is from a study of blood T cell repertoires in COVID-19. This clone has just one count. TCRdb's table, derived via immunoSEQ multiplex PCR, lists solely in-frame clones and lacks some. Altogether 300,000 to 450,000 clones are present, around 87% being singletons, with the ten largest covering 1% to 1.5%. Those enrolled, adults aged roughly 18 to 90 years, came from under 25 US areas. In Cohort 3, a recovered donor had either two negative PCRs, clearance, or symptom resolution. The CDR3 totals 17 residues. The germline V gene encodes CDR1 SGHDN and CDR2 FVKESK. V was pared by 1 base and J by 5 bases, with 11 bases of the junction left unmatched.

The sequenced sample was PBMCs or T cells enriched from blood (not recorded which). The sequence was obtained from a man aged 30 to 39 who had recovered from COVID-19. The chain couples TRBV14 to TRBJ2-3, with 8 bases lining up with TRBD2. The CDR3 region is CASSQGLIAGRGDTQYF. The CDR3 DNA follows: TGTGCCAGCAGCCAAGGATTGATAGCGGGGCGGGGAGATACGCAGTATTTT.